This TCR beta chain is from a study of TET2 disruption in CD19-targeted CAR T cells. The assay was immunoSEQ multiplex PCR, and TCRdb's table has in-frame clones only and misses some. Its table records under 30,000 clones. The sample's treatment: autologous CTL019 cells: CD19 CAR with 4-1BB and CD3 zeta domains. The CD19 CAR carried TCR zeta and 4-1BB signaling domains. Leukapheresis of peripheral blood supplied the T cells used to manufacture CTL019. Concerning this clone: Antigen unknown. The missing CDR3 end, 3 residues past where the read stops, is filled in from the germline J gene.

The CDR3 is 14 residues long. V was clipped by 5 bases and J by 5 bases, with 15 bases between them. Germline V gene sequence: CDR1 MNHEY, CDR2 SVGEGT. The genes are TRBV6-2 or TRBV6-3 and TRBJ2-5; maybe TRBD1 (6 bases). This receptor was taken from a man in his 70s with chronic lymphocytic leukemia. The sequenced sample was CD8- CAR+ T cells sorted from cultured blood T cells, obtained for CD19 CAR T cell therapy. Subset: CD8-negative CAR-positive T cells from the infusion product. This CDR3 reads CASSNGQWGETQYF. The part of the CDR3 DNA that was read is TGTGCCAGCAGTAACGGACAGTGGGGGGAGACC.